The sequence of this T cell receptor (beta chain) was determined in a study of T cells after yellow fever vaccination. Study-level results: Post-booster repertoires contained most primary-vaccination clones again (around 96% CD4, 85% to 90% CD8).

Worth noting for this clonotype: Its antigen remains unknown.

Germline-derived CDR1 and CDR2 are DFQATT and SNEGSKA (reference sequence). This CDR3 comprises 14 residues. V was trimmed by 3 bases and J by 0 bases, leaving 11 bases between them. TCRdb independently ran MiXCR on the 5' RACE reads; one entry per CDR3 protein. The repertoire has some 150,000 distinct CDR3 sequences, around 8.5% of them found once; the top ten carry around 33%. The material was CD8+ T cells sorted from PBMCs, obtained 45 days after the yellow fever booster vaccination. The TCR was taken from a man aged 18 to 30 who received the YFV17D yellow fever vaccine. The V gene is TRBV20-1, the J gene TRBJ1-1; D not certain. The CDR3 region is CSASIRGLNTEAFF. Here the CDR3 DNA reads TGCAGTGCTAGTATCCGGGGTCTGAACACTGAAGCTTTCTTT.